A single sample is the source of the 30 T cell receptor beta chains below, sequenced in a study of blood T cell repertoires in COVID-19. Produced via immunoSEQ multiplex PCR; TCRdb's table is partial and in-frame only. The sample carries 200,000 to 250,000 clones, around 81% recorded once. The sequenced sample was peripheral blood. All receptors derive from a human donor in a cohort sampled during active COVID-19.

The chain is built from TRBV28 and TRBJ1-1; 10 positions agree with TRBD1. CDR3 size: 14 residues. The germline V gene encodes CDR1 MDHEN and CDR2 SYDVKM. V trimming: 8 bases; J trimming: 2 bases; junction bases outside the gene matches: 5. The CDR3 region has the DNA TGTGCCAGCGTTAGGGACAGGGGAAACACTGAAGCTTTCTTT. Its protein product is CASVRDRGNTEAFF.

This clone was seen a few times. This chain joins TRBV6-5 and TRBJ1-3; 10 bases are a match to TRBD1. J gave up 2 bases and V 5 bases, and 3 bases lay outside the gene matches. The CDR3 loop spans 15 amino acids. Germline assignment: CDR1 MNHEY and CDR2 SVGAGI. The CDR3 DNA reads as TGTGCCAGCAGTCCGACAGGGGGCGCTGGAAACACCATATATTTT. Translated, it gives CASSPTGGAGNTIYF.

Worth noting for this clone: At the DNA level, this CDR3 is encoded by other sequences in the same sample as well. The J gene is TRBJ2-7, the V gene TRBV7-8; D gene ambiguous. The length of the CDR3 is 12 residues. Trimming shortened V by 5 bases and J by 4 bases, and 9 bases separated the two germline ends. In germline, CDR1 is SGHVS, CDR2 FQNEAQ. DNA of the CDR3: TGTGCCAGCAGCCCTACAGATTACGAGCAGTACTTC. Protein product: CASSPTDYEQYF.

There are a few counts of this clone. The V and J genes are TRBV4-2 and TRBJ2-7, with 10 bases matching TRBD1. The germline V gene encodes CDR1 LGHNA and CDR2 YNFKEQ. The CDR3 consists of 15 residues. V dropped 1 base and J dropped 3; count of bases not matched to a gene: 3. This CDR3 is CASSQGGQGYYEQYF. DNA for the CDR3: TGTGCCAGCAGCCAAGGGGGACAGGGGTACTACGAGCAGTACTTC.

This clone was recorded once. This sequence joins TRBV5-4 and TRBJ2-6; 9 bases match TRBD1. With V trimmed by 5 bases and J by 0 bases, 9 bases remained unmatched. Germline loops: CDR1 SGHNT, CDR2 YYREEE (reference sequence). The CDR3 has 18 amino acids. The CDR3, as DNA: TGTGCCAGCAGAGTGGACAGGGGATCACGCTCTGGGGCCAACGTCCTGACTTTC. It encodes CASRVDRGSRSGANVLTF.

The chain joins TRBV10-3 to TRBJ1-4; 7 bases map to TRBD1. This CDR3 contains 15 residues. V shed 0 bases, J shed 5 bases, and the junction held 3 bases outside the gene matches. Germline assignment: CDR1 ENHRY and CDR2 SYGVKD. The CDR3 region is CAISESGQANEKLFF. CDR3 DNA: TGTGCCATCAGTGAGTCTGGACAGGCAAATGAAAAACTGTTTTTT.

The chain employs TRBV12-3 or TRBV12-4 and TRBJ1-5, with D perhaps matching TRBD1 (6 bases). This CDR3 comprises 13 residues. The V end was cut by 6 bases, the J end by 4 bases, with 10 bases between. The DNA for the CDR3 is TGTGCCAGCAGGCCAACAGGGAATCAGCCCCAGCATTTT. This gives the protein CASRPTGNQPQHF.

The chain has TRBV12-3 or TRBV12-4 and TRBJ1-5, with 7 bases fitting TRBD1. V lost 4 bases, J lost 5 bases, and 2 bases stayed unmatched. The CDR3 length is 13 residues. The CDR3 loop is CASSYTGDQPQHF. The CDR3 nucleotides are TGTGCCAGCAGTTATACAGGGGATCAGCCCCAGCATTTT.

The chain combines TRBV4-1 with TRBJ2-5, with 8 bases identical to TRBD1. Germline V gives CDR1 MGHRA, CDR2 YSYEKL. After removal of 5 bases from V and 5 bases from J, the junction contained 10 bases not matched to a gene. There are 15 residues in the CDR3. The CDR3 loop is CASSTRTGNAETQYF. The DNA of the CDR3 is TGCGCCAGCAGCACCCGGACAGGGAATGCGGAGACCCAGTACTTC.

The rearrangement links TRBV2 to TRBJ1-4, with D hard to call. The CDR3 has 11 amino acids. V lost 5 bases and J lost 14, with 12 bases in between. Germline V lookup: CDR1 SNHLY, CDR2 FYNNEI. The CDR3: CASSFSGDLFF. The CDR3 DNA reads TGTGCCAGCAGTTTTTCCGGGGATCTGTTTTTT.

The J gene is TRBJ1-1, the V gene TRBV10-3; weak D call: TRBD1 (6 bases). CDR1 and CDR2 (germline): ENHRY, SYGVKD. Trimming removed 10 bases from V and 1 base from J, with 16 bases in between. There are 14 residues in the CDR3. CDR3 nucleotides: TGTGCCACCTTGGGGGGGGCGCCGAACACTGAAGCTTTCTTT. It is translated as CATLGGAPNTEAFF.

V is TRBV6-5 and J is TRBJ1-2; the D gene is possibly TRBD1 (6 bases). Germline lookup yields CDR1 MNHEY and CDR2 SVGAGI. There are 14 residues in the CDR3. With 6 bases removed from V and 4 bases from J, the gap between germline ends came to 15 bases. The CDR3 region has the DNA TGTGCCAGCAGCCTGATGGGCAGGGGCTATGGCTACACCTTC. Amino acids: CASSLMGRGYGYTF.

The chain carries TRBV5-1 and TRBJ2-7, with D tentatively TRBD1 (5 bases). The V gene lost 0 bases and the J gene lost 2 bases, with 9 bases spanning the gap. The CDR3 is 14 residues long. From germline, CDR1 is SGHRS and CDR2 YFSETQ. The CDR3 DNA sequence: TGCGCCAGCAGCTTGGTAGTGACAGCCTACGAGCAGTACTTC. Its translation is CASSLVVTAYEQYF.

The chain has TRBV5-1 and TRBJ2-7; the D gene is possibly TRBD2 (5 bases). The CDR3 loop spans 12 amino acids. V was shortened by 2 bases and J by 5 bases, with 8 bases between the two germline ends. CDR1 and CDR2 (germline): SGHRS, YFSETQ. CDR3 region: CASSFGGHEQYF. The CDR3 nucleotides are TGCGCCAGCAGCTTTGGCGGGCACGAGCAGTACTTC.

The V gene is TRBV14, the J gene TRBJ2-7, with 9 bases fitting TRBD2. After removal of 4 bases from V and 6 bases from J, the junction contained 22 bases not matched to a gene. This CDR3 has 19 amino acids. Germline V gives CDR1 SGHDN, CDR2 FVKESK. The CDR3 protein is CASSLRGTSFLPRLAEQYF. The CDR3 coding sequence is TGTGCCAGCAGCCTAAGGGGGACTAGCTTTCTCCCACGTCTTGCCGAGCAGTACTTC.

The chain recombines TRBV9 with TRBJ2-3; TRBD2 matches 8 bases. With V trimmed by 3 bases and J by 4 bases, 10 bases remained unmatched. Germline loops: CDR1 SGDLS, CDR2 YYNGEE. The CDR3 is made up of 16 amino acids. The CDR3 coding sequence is TGTGCCAGCAGCGCCAGGACTAGCTCAGTAGCAGATACGCAGTATTTT. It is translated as CASSARTSSVADTQYF.

The CDR3 DNA sequence: TGTGCCAGCACGGAAGAGGCGGGATACTCCTACAATGAGCAGTTCTTC. This encodes CASTEEAGYSYNEQFF. This chain uses TRBV7-8 with TRBJ2-1, with D possibly TRBD2 on 6 matching bases. The germline V and J ends were trimmed by 7 bases and 0 bases, with 16 bases remaining between them. This CDR3 region has 16 residues. Per the germline V gene, CDR1 is SGHVS and CDR2 is FQNEAQ.

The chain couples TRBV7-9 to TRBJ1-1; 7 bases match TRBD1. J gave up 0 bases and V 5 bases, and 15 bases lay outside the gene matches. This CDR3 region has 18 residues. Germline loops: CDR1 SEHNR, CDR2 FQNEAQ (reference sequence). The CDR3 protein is CASSKPFPGQTLNTEAFF. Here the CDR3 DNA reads TGTGCCAGCAGCAAACCATTCCCGGGACAGACTTTGAACACTGAAGCTTTCTTT.

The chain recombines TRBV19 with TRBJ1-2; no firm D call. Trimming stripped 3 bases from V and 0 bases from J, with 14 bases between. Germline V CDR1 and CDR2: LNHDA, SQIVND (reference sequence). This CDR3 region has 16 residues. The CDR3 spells CASSISLRAPNYGYTF. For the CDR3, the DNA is TGTGCCAGTAGTATCTCTCTGAGGGCACCTAACTATGGCTACACCTTC.

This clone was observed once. As DNA, the CDR3 is TGTGCCAGCAGCGCACCCAGCACCGGGGAGCTGTTTTTT. Its translation is CASSAPSTGELFF. The J gene is TRBJ2-2, the V gene TRBV13; D gene ambiguous. Trimming removed 5 bases at V and 4 bases at J, with 8 bases between. The CDR3 runs to 13 residues. Germline assignment: CDR1 PRHDT and CDR2 FYEKMQ (reference sequence).

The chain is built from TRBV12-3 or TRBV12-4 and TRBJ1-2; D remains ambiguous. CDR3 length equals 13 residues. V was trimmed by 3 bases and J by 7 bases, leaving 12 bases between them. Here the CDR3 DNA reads TGTGCCAGCAGTTTTGCCGACGCGGGTGGCTACACCTTC. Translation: CASSFADAGGYTF.

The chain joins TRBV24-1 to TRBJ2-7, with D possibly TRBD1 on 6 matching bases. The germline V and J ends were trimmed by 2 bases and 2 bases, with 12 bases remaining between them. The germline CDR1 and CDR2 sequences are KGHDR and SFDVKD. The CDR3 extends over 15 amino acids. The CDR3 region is CATSDSRDNPYEQYF. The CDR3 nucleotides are TGTGCCACCAGTGATTCTCGGGACAACCCCTACGAGCAGTACTTC.

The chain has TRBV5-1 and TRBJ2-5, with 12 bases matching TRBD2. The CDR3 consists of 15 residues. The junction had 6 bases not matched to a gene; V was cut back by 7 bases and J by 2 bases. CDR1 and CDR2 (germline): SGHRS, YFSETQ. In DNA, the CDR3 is TGCGCCAGCGCGCGACTAGCGGGGGAGCAAGAGACCCAGTACTTC. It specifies CASARLAGEQETQYF.

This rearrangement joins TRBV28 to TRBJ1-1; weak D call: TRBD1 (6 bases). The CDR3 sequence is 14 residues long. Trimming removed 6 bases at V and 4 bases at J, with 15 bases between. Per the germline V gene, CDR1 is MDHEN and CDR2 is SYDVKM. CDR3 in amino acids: CASRGGAESTEAFF. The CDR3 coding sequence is TGTGCCAGCAGGGGGGGGGCTGAGTCCACTGAAGCTTTCTTT.

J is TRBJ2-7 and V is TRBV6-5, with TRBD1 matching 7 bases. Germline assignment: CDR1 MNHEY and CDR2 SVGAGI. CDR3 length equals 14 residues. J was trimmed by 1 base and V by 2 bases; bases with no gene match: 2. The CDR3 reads CASSYEGASYEQYF. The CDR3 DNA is TGTGCCAGCAGTTACGAGGGGGCATCCTACGAGCAGTACTTC.

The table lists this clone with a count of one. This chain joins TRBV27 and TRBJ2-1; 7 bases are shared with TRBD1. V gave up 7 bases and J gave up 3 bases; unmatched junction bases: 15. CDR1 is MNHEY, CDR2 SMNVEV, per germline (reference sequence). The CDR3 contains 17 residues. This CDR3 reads CASTTGPTGSYYNEQFF. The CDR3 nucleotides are TGTGCCAGCACCACTGGGCCGACAGGGTCGTACTACAATGAGCAGTTCTTC.

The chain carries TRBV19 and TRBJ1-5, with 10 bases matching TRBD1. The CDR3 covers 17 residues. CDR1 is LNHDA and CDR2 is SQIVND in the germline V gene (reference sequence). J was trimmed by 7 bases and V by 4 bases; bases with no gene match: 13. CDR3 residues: CASSKMGDRGSGQPQHF. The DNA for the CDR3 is TGTGCCAGTAGTAAAATGGGGGACAGGGGATCGGGACAGCCCCAGCATTTT. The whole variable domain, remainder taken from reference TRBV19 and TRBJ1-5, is DGGITQSPKYLFRKEGQNVTLSCEQNLNHDAMYWYRQDPGQGLRLIYYSQIVNDFQKGDIAEGYSVSREKKESFPLTVTSAQKNPTAFYLCASSKMGDRGSGQPQHFGDGTRLSIL.

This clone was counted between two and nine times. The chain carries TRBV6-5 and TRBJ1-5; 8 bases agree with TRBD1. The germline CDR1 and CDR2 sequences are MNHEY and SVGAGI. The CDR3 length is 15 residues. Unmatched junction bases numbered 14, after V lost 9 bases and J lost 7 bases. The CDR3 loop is CASSHGQGIGQPQHF. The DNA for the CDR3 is TGTGCCAGTTCTCATGGACAGGGTATAGGACAGCCCCAGCATTTT.

The CDR3 DNA sequence: TGTGCCAGTAGGGCCTCGGACAGGGGGCACTATGGCTACACCTTC. Protein: CASRASDRGHYGYTF. The rearrangement links TRBV19 to TRBJ1-2; 11 bases align to TRBD1. The CDR3 consists of 15 residues. The J segment lost 3 bases and the V segment lost 6 bases, leaving 6 bases of the junction unmatched. The V gene's germline CDR1 is LNHDA and CDR2 SQIVND (reference sequence).

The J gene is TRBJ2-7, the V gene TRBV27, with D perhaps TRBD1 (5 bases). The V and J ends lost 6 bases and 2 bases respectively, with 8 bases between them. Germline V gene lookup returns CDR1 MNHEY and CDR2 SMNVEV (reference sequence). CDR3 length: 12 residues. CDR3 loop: CASSGHPYEQYF. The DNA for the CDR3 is TGTGCCAGCAGCGGACACCCCTACGAGCAGTACTTC.